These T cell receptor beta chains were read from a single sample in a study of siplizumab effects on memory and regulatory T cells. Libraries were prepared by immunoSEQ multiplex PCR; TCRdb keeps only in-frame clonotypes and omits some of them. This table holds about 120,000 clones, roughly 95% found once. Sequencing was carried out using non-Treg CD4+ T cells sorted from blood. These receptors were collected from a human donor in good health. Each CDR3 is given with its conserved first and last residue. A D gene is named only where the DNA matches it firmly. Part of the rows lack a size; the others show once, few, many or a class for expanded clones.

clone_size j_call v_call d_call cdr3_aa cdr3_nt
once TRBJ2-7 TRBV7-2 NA CASSLGTYEQYF TGTGCCAGCAGCTTAGGGACGTACGAGCAGTACTTC
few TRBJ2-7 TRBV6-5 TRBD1 CASSYARTGDTYEQYF TGTGCCAGCAGTTATGCGAGGACAGGGGACACCTACGAGCAGTACTTC
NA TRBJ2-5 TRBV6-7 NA CARVRRSETQYF TGTGCCAGGGTGAGGAGGAGCGAGACCCAGTACTTC
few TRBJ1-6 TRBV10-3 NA CAITHGYDSPLHF TGTGCCATCACACATGGGTATGATTCACCCCTCCACTTT
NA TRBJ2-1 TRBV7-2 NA CASSGHTLATYNEQFF TGTGCCAGCAGCGGACACACGCTAGCGACATACAATGAGCAGTTCTTC
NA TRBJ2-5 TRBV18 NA CASSPPWGEETQYF TGTGCCAGCTCACCACCGTGGGGAGAGGAGACCCAGTACTTC
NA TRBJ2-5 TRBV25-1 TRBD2 CASTIAGAFTQYF TGTGCCAGCACCATAGCGGGGGCCTTTACCCAGTACTTC
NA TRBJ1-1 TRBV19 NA CASSSYLGSLNTEAFF TGTGCCAGTAGTTCCTATCTGGGTTCCCTGAACACTGAAGCTTTCTTT
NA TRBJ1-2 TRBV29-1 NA CSVDTANYGYTF TGCAGCGTTGACACAGCGAACTATGGCTACACCTTC
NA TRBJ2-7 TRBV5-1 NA CASSRTPSLASYEQYF TGCGCCAGCAGCCGGACCCCGAGCCTCGCCTCCTACGAGCAGTACTTC
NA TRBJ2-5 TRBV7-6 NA CASSLSGETQYF TGTGCCAGCAGCTTATCGGGAGAGACCCAGTACTTC
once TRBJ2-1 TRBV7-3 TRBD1 CASSPQGGPYNEQFF TGTGCCAGCAGCCCTCAAGGGGGCCCCTACAATGAGCAGTTCTTC
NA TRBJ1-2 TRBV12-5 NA CASGFNGGREGPNYGYTF TGTGCTAGTGGTTTTAATGGGGGCAGGGAAGGACCTAACTATGGCTACACCTTC
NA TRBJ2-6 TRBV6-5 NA CASSYSGASGANVLTF TGTGCCAGCAGTTACTCCGGTGCCTCTGGGGCCAACGTCCTGACTTTC
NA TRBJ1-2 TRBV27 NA CASSLSYRARYYGYTF TGTGCCAGCAGTTTATCCTACAGGGCAAGGTACTATGGCTACACCTTC
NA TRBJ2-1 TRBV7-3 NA CASSLTAADEQFF TGTGCCAGCAGCTTAACTGCGGCCGATGAGCAGTTCTTC
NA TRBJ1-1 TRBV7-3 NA CASSLRANTEAFF TGTGCCAGCAGCTTGAGAGCGAACACTGAAGCTTTCTTT
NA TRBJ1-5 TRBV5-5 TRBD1 CASSFGGTGLQPQHF TGTGCCAGCAGCTTCGGGGGGACAGGTCTTCAGCCCCAGCATTTT
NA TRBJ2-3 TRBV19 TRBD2 CASQRGSTDTQYF TGTGCCAGTCAGCGGGGCAGCACAGATACGCAGTATTTT
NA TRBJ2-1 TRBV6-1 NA CASSDDLGQEQFF TGTGCCAGCAGCGACGACCTAGGACAGGAGCAGTTCTTC
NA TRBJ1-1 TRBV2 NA CANVRDIEAFF TGTGCCAACGTCCGGGACATAGAAGCTTTCTTT
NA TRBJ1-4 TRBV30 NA CAWSLVLSWTEKLFF TGTGCCTGGAGTTTGGTACTCTCTTGGACGGAAAAACTGTTTTTT
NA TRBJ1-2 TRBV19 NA CASTLGGRVYGYTF TGTGCCAGTACTCTGGGGGGAAGAGTCTATGGCTACACCTTC
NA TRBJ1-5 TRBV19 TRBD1 CASSIERVGRTGYQPQHF TGTGCCAGTAGTATAGAAAGAGTTGGGAGGACAGGGTATCAGCCCCAGCATTTT
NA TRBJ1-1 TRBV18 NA CASSEKVDTEAFF TGTGCCAGCTCAGAAAAGGTTGACACTGAAGCTTTCTTT
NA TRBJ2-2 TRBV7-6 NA CASSLAYPSANTGELFF TGTGCCAGCAGCTTAGCGTATCCTTCGGCGAACACCGGGGAGCTGTTTTTT
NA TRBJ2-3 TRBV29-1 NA CSVGWTGGASADTQYF TGCAGCGTTGGGTGGACAGGAGGGGCGTCGGCAGATACGCAGTATTTT
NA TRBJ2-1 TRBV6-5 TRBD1 CASSQGAREQFF TGTGCCAGCAGTCAGGGGGCGCGTGAGCAGTTCTTC
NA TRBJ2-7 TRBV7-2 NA CASSLSGRGNEQYF TGTGCCAGCAGCTTAAGTGGGCGCGGTAACGAGCAGTACTTC
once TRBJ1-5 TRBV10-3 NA CAISVSGTNQPQHF TGTGCCATCAGTGTCTCAGGTACCAATCAGCCCCAGCATTTT
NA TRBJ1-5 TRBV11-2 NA CASSFKGRDQPQHF TGTGCCAGCAGCTTTAAGGGACGGGATCAGCCCCAGCATTTT
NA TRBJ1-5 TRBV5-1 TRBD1 CASSWTGQDQPQHF TGCGCCAGCAGCTGGACAGGGCAGGATCAGCCCCAGCATTTT
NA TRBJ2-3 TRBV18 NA CASSQDAASTDTQYF TGTGCCAGCTCGCAAGACGCGGCTAGCACAGATACGCAGTATTTT
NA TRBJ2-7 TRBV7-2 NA CASSPVWVGSYEQYF TGTGCCAGCAGCCCAGTATGGGTTGGTAGCTACGAGCAGTACTTC
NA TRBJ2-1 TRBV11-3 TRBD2 CASSFAGGQGYNEQFF TGTGCCAGCAGCTTCGCGGGAGGTCAGGGTTACAATGAGCAGTTCTTC
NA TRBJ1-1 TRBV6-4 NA CASSKMRGTEAFF TGTGCCAGCAGTAAAATGCGGGGCACTGAAGCTTTCTTT
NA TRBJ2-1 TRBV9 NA CASSPDSYNEQFF TGTGCCAGCAGCCCCGACAGTTACAATGAGCAGTTCTTC
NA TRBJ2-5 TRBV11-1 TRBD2 CASSPPGGEGETQYF TGTGCCAGCAGCCCTCCGGGAGGGGAGGGGGAGACCCAGTACTTC
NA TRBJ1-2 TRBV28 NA CATPGTGVYGYTF TGTGCCACCCCTGGGACGGGGGTTTATGGCTACACCTTC
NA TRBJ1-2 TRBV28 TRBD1 CASSSTGTGGSGYTF TGTGCCAGCAGTTCCACCGGGACAGGGGGCTCTGGCTACACCTTC
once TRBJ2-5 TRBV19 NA CASQRGSQETQYF TGTGCCAGTCAACGGGGGAGCCAAGAGACCCAGTACTTC
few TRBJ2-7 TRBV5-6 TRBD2 CASRGRLAGDYEQYF TGTGCCAGCAGGGGGAGACTAGCGGGGGACTACGAGCAGTACTTC
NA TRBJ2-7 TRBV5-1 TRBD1 CASSLVGQGNEQYF TGCGCCAGCAGCTTGGTGGGACAGGGGAACGAGCAGTACTTC
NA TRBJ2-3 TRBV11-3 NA CASSPNTDTQYF TGTGCCAGCAGCCCCAACACAGATACGCAGTATTTT
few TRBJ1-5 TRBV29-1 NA CSTPIGPQHF TGCAGCACGCCAATAGGGCCCCAGCATTTT
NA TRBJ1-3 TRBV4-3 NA CASSQGSEGRNTIYF TGCGCCAGCAGCCAAGGTTCCGAGGGCCGGAACACCATATATTTT
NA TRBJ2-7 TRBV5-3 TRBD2 CATSPRGDLSYEQYF TGTGCCACCTCCCCACGGGGGGACCTCTCCTACGAGCAGTACTTC
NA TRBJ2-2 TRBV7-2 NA CASSSLGQPGELFF TGTGCCAGCAGCTCCCTCGGACAGCCGGGGGAGCTGTTTTTT
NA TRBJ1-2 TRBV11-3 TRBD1 CASSARDRVNYGYTF TGTGCCAGCAGCGCCCGGGACAGAGTAAACTATGGCTACACCTTC
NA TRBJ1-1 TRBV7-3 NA CASSLKPLVNTEAFF TGTGCCAGCAGCTTAAAGCCCCTGGTGAACACTGAAGCTTTCTTT
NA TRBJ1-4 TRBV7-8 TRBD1 CASSFQTGRNEKLFF TGTGCCAGCAGCTTTCAGACAGGGCGTAATGAAAAACTGTTTTTT
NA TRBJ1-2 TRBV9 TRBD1 CASSVEGQGSAGYTF TGTGCCAGCAGCGTAGAGGGACAGGGAAGTGCTGGCTACACCTTC
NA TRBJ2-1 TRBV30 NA CAWSLGLSYNEQFF TGTGCCTGGAGTTTGGGCCTATCCTACAATGAGCAGTTCTTC
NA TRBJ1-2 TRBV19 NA CASSTDGGYGYTF TGTGCCAGTAGTACCGACGGAGGCTATGGCTACACCTTC
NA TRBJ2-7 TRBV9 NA CASSGGSLGDEQYF TGTGCCAGCAGCGGTGGGTCCCTGGGGGACGAGCAGTACTTC
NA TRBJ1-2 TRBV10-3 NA CAISAGFYGYTF TGTGCCATCAGTGCAGGGTTCTATGGCTACACCTTC
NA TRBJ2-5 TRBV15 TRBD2 CATSRGKTSEGETQYF TGTGCCACCAGCAGAGGGAAGACTAGCGAAGGGGAGACCCAGTACTTC